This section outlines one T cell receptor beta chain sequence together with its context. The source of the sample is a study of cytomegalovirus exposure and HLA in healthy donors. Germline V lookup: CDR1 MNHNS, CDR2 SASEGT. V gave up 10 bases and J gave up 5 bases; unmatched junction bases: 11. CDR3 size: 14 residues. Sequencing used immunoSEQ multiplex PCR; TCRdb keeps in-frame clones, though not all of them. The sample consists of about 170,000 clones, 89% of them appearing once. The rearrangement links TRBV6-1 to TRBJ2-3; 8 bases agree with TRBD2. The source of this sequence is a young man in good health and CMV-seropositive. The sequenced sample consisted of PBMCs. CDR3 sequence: CATETSGARDTQYF. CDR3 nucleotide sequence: TGTGCCACCGAAACTAGCGGAGCTCGAGATACGCAGTATTTT.